Listed below are T cell receptor beta chains from one sample, sequenced in a study of T cells in tuberculosis. The table came from immunoSEQ multiplex PCR; TCRdb's copy has only in-frame clones and leaves some out. This table has tens of thousands of clones, 93% appearing once. The sample comprised PBMCs. The receptors were gathered from a donor between 10 and 35 years old with latent tuberculosis or without tuberculosis infection. Both conserved end residues are part of each CDR3. A D gene is named only where the DNA matches it firmly. Size is omitted from some rows. Given values are once, few, many or a class for expanded clones.

TRBJ1-2	.	.	TRBV6-1	CASSETVNYGYTF	TGTGCCAGCAGTGAAACAGTGAACTATGGCTACACCTTC
TRBJ2-7	TRBD1	.	TRBV5-1	CASSLYPLTGGDYEQYF	TGCGCCAGCAGCTTGTACCCCTTGACAGGGGGGGACTACGAGCAGTACTTC
TRBJ1-5	.	.	TRBV5-1	CASSLAGEKPQHF	TGCGCCAGCAGCTTGGCAGGGGAAAAGCCCCAGCATTTT
TRBJ1-5	TRBD1	.	TRBV19	CASSLGQGEVRGQPQHF	TGTGCCAGTAGTTTGGGACAGGGGGAGGTAAGAGGTCAGCCCCAGCATTTT
TRBJ1-2	.	.	TRBV19	CASYERGFGGYTF	TGTGCCAGTTATGAGAGGGGGTTCGGTGGCTACACCTTC
TRBJ1-4	.	.	TRBV6-1	CASSVGRAHEKLFF	TGTGCCAGCAGTGTCGGCAGGGCCCATGAAAAACTGTTTTTT
TRBJ2-7	.	.	TRBV9	CAILSYEQYF	TGTGCCATCCTCTCCTACGAGCAGTACTTC
TRBJ1-6	TRBD1	.	TRBV14	CASSPGTGGLRRSSYNSPLHF	TGTGCCAGCAGCCCCGGGACAGGGGGCCTTAGAAGAAGCTCCTATAATTCACCCCTCCACTTT
TRBJ1-6	.	.	TRBV9	CASSVGDRYNSPLHF	TGTGCCAGCAGCGTCGGAGACAGATATAATTCACCCCTCCACTTT
TRBJ2-1	TRBD2	once	TRBV9	CASSVAGGGNEQFF	TGTGCCAGCAGCGTAGCTGGGGGGGGTAATGAGCAGTTCTTC
TRBJ1-5	TRBD1	.	TRBV14	CASSQLTGGSNQPQHF	TGTGCCAGCAGCCAGTTGACAGGGGGAAGCAATCAGCCCCAGCATTTT
TRBJ2-1	.	.	TRBV6-5	CASTRFRGSYNEQFF	TGTGCCAGCACCCGGTTCCGGGGCTCCTACAATGAGCAGTTCTTC
TRBJ1-2	.	.	TRBV18	CASSPLTKNYGYTF	TGTGCCAGCTCACCCCTAACTAAAAACTATGGCTACACCTTC
TRBJ1-2	TRBD1	.	TRBV25-1	CASSGWDSLNYGYTF	TGTGCCAGCAGTGGATGGGACAGTTTAAACTATGGCTACACCTTC
TRBJ1-5	TRBD1	.	TRBV2	CASGGDRGFNQPQHF	TGTGCCAGCGGGGGGGACAGGGGATTCAATCAGCCCCAGCATTTT
TRBJ2-7	TRBD1	.	TRBV5-1	CASSATGGHREQYF	TGCGCCAGCAGTGCGACAGGGGGCCATCGAGAGCAGTACTTC
TRBJ1-5	TRBD1	.	TRBV4-1	CASSRGQGNQPQHF	TGCGCCAGCAGCCGGGGACAGGGTAATCAGCCCCAGCATTTT
TRBJ1-4	.	.	TRBV30	CAWSPTGLRGEKLFF	TGTGCCTGGAGTCCCACCGGGCTACGGGGTGAAAAACTGTTTTTT